This T cell receptor (beta chain) was observed in a study of T cells in Graves' hyperthyroidism and ophthalmopathy. Template material for amplifying TCR beta CDR3 regions consisted of RNA transcripts. First-round RT-PCR with HTBI primers amplified the TCR CDR3 region. From the multiplex PCR reads, TCRdb called clonotypes with MiXCR, one entry per CDR3 protein. This table has approximately 490,000 distinct CDR3 sequences, 22% appearing once. From germline, CDR1 is SGHVS and CDR2 FNYEAQ. The CDR3 is made up of 16 amino acids. V lost 1 base to trimming and J lost 4 bases; unmatched junction nucleotides: 5.

Specimen: blood. The V gene is TRBV7-6, the J gene TRBJ2-5, with 11 bases fitting TRBD1. This receptor was obtained from a woman aged 70-85 years with Graves' ophthalmopathy. The CDR3, as DNA: TGTGCCAGCAGCTTAGGGACCGGGACAGGGGGAGAGACCCAGTACTTC. Protein sequence: CASSLGTGTGGETQYF.